This passage covers 11 T cell receptor beta chains from one sample sequenced in a study of cytomegalovirus exposure and HLA in healthy donors. In the PCR, 60 Vbeta and 13 Jbeta primers were used. Data came from immunoSEQ multiplex PCR; TCRdb stores just in-frame clones and leaves some out. The listing contains 150,000 or so clones. Sequencing was carried out using PBMCs. These receptors originate from a woman in her forties or fifties in good health and CMV-seronegative.

J is TRBJ1-2 and V is TRBV27, with a tentative D call TRBD1 (6 bases). Germline loops: CDR1 MNHEY, CDR2 SMNVEV (reference sequence). The CDR3 runs 13 residues. V was pared by 4 bases and J by 5 bases, with 11 bases between. CDR3 region: CASSSTRGYGYTF. Here the CDR3 DNA reads TGTGCCAGCAGTTCCACCAGGGGATATGGCTACACCTTC.

CDR3 bases: TGTGCCAGCAGTTCCTCCTTCGGGTCGCGTGAAGCTTTCTTT. Translating gives CASSSSFGSREAFF. The J gene is TRBJ1-1, the V gene TRBV6-4; D unresolved. The CDR3 spans 14 residues. V was shortened by 5 bases and J by 7 bases, with 17 bases between the two germline ends. Germline CDR1 is MRHNA and CDR2 is SNTAGT.

The V gene is TRBV9, the J gene TRBJ1-3, with 7 nucleotides matching TRBD1. Per germline, CDR1 SGDLS and CDR2 YYNGEE. The CDR3 contains 16 residues. V shed 3 bases and J 0 bases; nucleotides not matched to a gene: 6. The CDR3 nucleotides are TGTGCCAGCAGCGCCGGGACAGCCAACTCTGGAAACACCATATATTTT. Translating gives CASSAGTANSGNTIYF. The full variable domain, in which reference TRBV9 and TRBJ1-3 provide the parts outside the CDR3, is DSGVTQTPKHLITATGQRVTLRCSPRSGDLSVYWYQQSLDQGLQFLIQYYNGEERAKGNILERFSAQQFPDLHSELNLSSLELGDSALYFCASSAGTANSGNTIYFGEGSWLTVV.

The chain uses TRBV5-1 and TRBJ2-5; the D is unclear. CDR1 SGHRS and CDR2 YFSETQ come from the germline V gene. This CDR3 contains 16 residues. Trimming left V 0 bases short and J 4 bases short, with 16 bases between. The CDR3 nucleotides are TGCGCCAGCAGCTTGGCGACGGAGCCCCACGCAGAGACCCAGTACTTC. It codes for CASSLATEPHAETQYF.

A word on this clone: One end of the junction fails to match germline, which may point to a read error. V usage is TRBV7-7 and J usage is TRBJ2-2, with a tentative D call TRBD1 (6 bases). Germline CDR1 SSHAT, CDR2 FNYEAQ (reference sequence). The length of the CDR3 is 14 residues. The CDR3 coding sequence is TGTGCTAGCAGACCGACAGGGAACACCGGGGAGCTGTTTTTT. It translates to CASRPTGNTGELFF.

The chain employs TRBV7-2 and TRBJ1-4, with 11 nucleotides matching TRBD1. In germline, CDR1 is SGHTA, CDR2 FQGNSA. The CDR3 spans 14 residues. The ends lost 6 bases at V and 8 bases at J; junction bases unmatched: 5. The CDR3 sequence: CASRTGTGGEKLFF. Here the CDR3 DNA reads TGTGCCAGCAGAACCGGGACAGGGGGGGAAAAACTGTTTTTT.

The chain has TRBV30 and TRBJ2-5, with 7 bases aligning to TRBD2. The CDR3 contains 14 residues. V lost 2 bases, J lost 1 base, and 4 bases stayed unmatched. The germline CDR1 and CDR2 sequences are GTSNPN and SVGIG (reference sequence). The CDR3 loop is CAWSRASGQETQYF. The CDR3 coding sequence is TGTGCCTGGAGTAGGGCTAGCGGCCAAGAGACCCAGTACTTC.

The genes are TRBV4-1 and TRBJ1-1, with 7 bases aligning to TRBD1. V trimming: 3 bases; J trimming: 3 bases; junction bases outside the gene matches: 7. Germline CDR1 reads MGHRA; CDR2 reads YSYEKL. The CDR3 is 15 amino acids. The CDR3 here is CASSQVGRGDTEAFF. The CDR3 DNA reads as TGCGCCAGCAGCCAGGTCGGCAGGGGGGACACTGAAGCTTTCTTT.

This chain connects TRBV6-1 to TRBJ1-2; D may be TRBD1 (5 bases). Germline V CDR1 and CDR2: MNHNS, SASEGT. V was clipped by 1 base and J by 5 bases, with 14 bases between them. CDR3 length equals 15 residues. CDR3 region: CASSEGYSGAYGYTF. DNA for the CDR3: TGTGCCAGCAGTGAAGGGTATTCTGGGGCGTATGGCTACACCTTC.

The chain joins TRBV28 to TRBJ1-5; 7 bases agree with TRBD1. Germline-derived CDR1 and CDR2 are MDHEN and SYDVKM. This CDR3 contains 15 residues. The V gene end was trimmed by 6 bases and the J gene end by 3 bases; junction bases not matched to a gene: 8. The CDR3 region has the DNA TGTGCCAGCAGAGAGGTACAGGGGACCAATCAGCCCCAGCATTTT. Its translation is CASREVQGTNQPQHF.

V is TRBV27 and J is TRBJ1-1; tentatively, D is TRBD1 (6 bases). The CDR3 contains 15 residues. Germline V CDR1 and CDR2: MNHEY, SMNVEV (reference sequence). The V end was cut by 1 base, the J end by 1 base, with 10 bases between. The CDR3 region is CASSLWGRGNTEAFF. The CDR3 DNA sequence: TGTGCCAGCAGTTTATGGGGCAGGGGGAACACTGAAGCTTTCTTT.